The rows below give T cell receptor beta chains drawn from one sample of a study of technical replicates of blood from a few donors. TCRdb's table, derived via immunoSEQ multiplex PCR, lists solely in-frame clones and lacks some. The sample has under 85,000 clones; about 91% are singletons. The sample taken for sequencing was T cells isolated from PBMCs. These receptors were obtained from a human donor in good health. Some clones in this sample may be carry-over from other donors' samples. Both conserved end residues are part of each CDR3. A D gene is named only where the DNA matches it firmly. Not every row has a clone size; where given, it reads once, few, many or a size class.

d_call j_call clone_size v_call cdr3_aa cdr3_nt
TRBD1 TRBJ2-7 . TRBV6-1 CASSEFQGVYEQYF TGTGCCAGCAGTGAATTCCAGGGGGTTTACGAGCAGTACTTC
. TRBJ2-7 . TRBV5-1 CASSLSQVTGEQYF TGCGCCAGCAGCTTGTCTCAGGTCACGGGAGAGCAGTACTTC
. TRBJ1-5 . TRBV27 CASSLWRNQPQHF TGTGCCAGCAGTTTATGGCGCAATCAGCCCCAGCATTTT
TRBD1 TRBJ1-2 . TRBV5-6 CASSLDRENYGYTF TGTGCCAGCAGCTTAGACAGGGAAAACTATGGCTACACCTTC
. TRBJ2-7 . TRBV9 CASSPQLGSAYEQYF TGTGCCAGCAGCCCCCAACTAGGTAGTGCCTACGAGCAGTACTTC
TRBD1 TRBJ1-2 . TRBV6-5 CASSYYPWDRGEGYTF TGTGCCAGCAGTTACTACCCTTGGGACAGGGGAGAGGGCTACACCTTC
. TRBJ1-1 few TRBV5-4 CASSYSSTGPEAFF TGTGCCAGCAGTTATTCCTCAACAGGGCCTGAAGCTTTCTTT
TRBD2 TRBJ2-7 . TRBV5-4 CASSPGLVNEQYF TGTGCCAGCAGCCCGGGACTAGTTAACGAGCAGTACTTC
TRBD2 TRBJ2-7 . TRBV6-5 CASSYSGAGGYEQYF TGTGCCAGCAGTTACTCAGGCGCGGGAGGGTACGAGCAGTACTTC
TRBD2 TRBJ2-7 . TRBV29-1 CSVTSGRFFEQYF TGCAGCGTTACTAGCGGGAGGTTTTTCGAGCAGTACTTC
. TRBJ2-6 . TRBV6-5 CASSLGGAGANVLTF TGTGCCAGCAGTCTAGGGGGGGCTGGGGCCAACGTCCTGACTTTC
. TRBJ1-2 . TRBV10-3 CAISEPGGRGYTF TGTGCCATCAGTGAGCCGGGGGGAAGAGGCTACACCTTC
. TRBJ1-2 . TRBV5-1 CASTLAADRYGYTF TGCGCCAGCACCTTGGCCGCGGATCGCTATGGCTACACCTTC
. TRBJ1-1 . TRBV18 CASSSAVMNTEAFF TGTGCCAGCTCATCAGCGGTGATGAACACTGAAGCTTTCTTT
. TRBJ1-2 . TRBV5-1 CASRGRARESNYGYTF TGCGCCAGCAGGGGGAGAGCCCGAGAATCTAACTATGGCTACACCTTC
TRBD1 TRBJ2-7 . TRBV7-9 CASSLGQGIYEQYF TGTGCCAGCAGCTTAGGACAGGGGATATACGAGCAGTACTTC
. TRBJ1-1 . TRBV16 CASSSNTEAFF TGTGCCAGCAGCAGCAACACTGAAGCTTTCTTT
. TRBJ2-5 . TRBV27 CASSLTPRAWETQYF TGTGCCAGCAGTCTAACTCCCAGGGCGTGGGAGACCCAGTACTTC
TRBD1 TRBJ1-3 once TRBV5-1 CASSLGTTGVINTIYF TGCGCCAGCAGCTTGGGGACGACAGGGGTCATTAACACCATATATTTT
. TRBJ2-1 . TRBV6-4 CASSPDRGAYNEQFF TGTGCCAGCAGTCCGGACAGAGGCGCGTACAATGAGCAGTTCTTC
. TRBJ1-5 few TRBV5-4 CAGSSGVGRNQPQHF TGTGCCGGCAGCTCGGGGGTTGGGAGGAATCAGCCCCAGCATTTT
. TRBJ1-2 . TRBV2 CASSDGNRVGVHGYTF TGTGCCAGCAGTGATGGGAACAGGGTGGGTGTTCATGGCTACACCTTC